Reported below is one TCR beta chain. This sample is drawn from a study of blood T cell repertoires in COVID-19. As for the study in general: Acute and convalescent COVID-19 specimens originated in the United States, Italy and Spain. T cells, B-cell-depleted T cells, or PBMCs provided the cDNA or gDNA that served as material.

The CDR3 covers 15 residues. Per the germline V gene, CDR1 is SGHRS and CDR2 is YFSETQ. V shed 0 bases, J shed 3 bases, and the junction held 3 bases outside the gene matches. Source study methods: Estimation of nucleated cell counts relied on the amplification of reference gene primers. Clones were sequenced by immunoSEQ multiplex PCR, and TCRdb holds only the in-frame ones, with some missing. The V and J calls and clone size are taken from that table; D and trimming were inferred from the DNA. Altogether 200,000 to 300,000 clones are present, 80% to 95% being singletons, with the ten largest covering 2.5% to 3%.

The TCR was taken from a person aged 18-30 years with COVID-19, enrolled during active disease. The sample taken for sequencing was peripheral blood. The chain carries TRBV5-1 and TRBJ1-2, with TRBD1 identical over 9 bases. Here the CDR3 DNA reads TGCGCCAGCAGCTTGGCCGGGACAGGGTACTATGGCTACACCTTC. This codes for CASSLAGTGYYGYTF.